The 31 T cell receptor gamma chains below all came from one sample that was sequenced in a study of Vδ1+ human thymocytes. No antigen has been identified for these receptors. Notes on the study in general: In the thymus, TRG and TRD repertoires looked highly polyclonal with Gaussian CDR3 lengths.

RNA was extracted from the cells and then reverse transcribed. Multiplex PCR used pooled V-gene forward primers and a constant-region reverse primer to amplify CDR3s. TCRdb re-processed the multiplex PCR reads via CATT. The sample has tens of thousands of gamma-chain clones, around 20% seen once. The material sequenced was Vdelta1+ gamma-delta thymocytes from the thymus. Subset of the sample: FACS-sorted CD3+ TCRalphabeta- TCRVdelta1+ TCRVdelta2- thymocytes. Receptors originate from a girl less than two years old who had congenital heart surgery.

The J gene is TRGJ1 or TRGJ2, the V gene TRGV8. V shed 1 base, J shed 3 bases, and the junction held 6 bases outside the gene matches. The CDR3 has 14 amino acids. Germline lookup yields CDR1 VENAVY and CDR2 YDSYNSRV. The chain's CDR3 is CATWDRGVYYKKLF. DNA of the CDR3: TGTGCCACCTGGGATAGAGGAGTTTATTATAAGAAACTCTTT.

This clone showed up just a few times. The rearrangement links TRGV3 to TRGJ1 or TRGJ2. Germline V gene lookup returns CDR1 VTNTFY and CDR2 YDVSTARD (reference sequence). This CDR3 contains 15 residues. The trim removed 3 bases at V and 0 bases at J, leaving 8 bases unmatched. The CDR3 protein is CATWDGAGNYYKKLF. The CDR3 DNA reads TGTGCCACCTGGGACGGGGCAGGGAATTATTATAAGAAACTCTTT.

This clone was seen a few times. The chain carries TRGV5 and TRGJ1 or TRGJ2. The CDR3 runs 12 residues. V dropped 3 bases and J dropped 5; count of bases not matched to a gene: 4. The germline gives CDR1 VINAFY, CDR2 YDVSNSKD. The CDR3 DNA reads as TGTGCCACCTGGGACCGGGATTATAAGAAACTCTTT. This encodes CATWDRDYKKLF.

Details on this clone: Other DNA sequences in this sample translate to the same CDR3. V usage is TRGV4 and J usage is TRGJ1 or TRGJ2. Per germline, CDR1 EGSTGY and CDR2 YDSYTSSV. The CDR3 has 13 amino acids. The V and J ends lost 0 bases and 7 bases, in that order; junction bases with no gene match: 6. CDR3 DNA sequence: TGTGCCACCTGGGATGGGCGCGGATATAAGAAACTCTTT. Translated, it gives CATWDGRGYKKLF.

This clone was seen more than once but under ten times. This rearrangement joins TRGV3 to TRGJ1 or TRGJ2. This CDR3 has 11 amino acids. CDR1 and CDR2 from the germline V gene are VTNTFY and YDVSTARD (reference sequence). J was trimmed by 8 bases and V by 9 bases; bases with no gene match: 10. The CDR3 nucleotides read TGTGCCACCGTCAGGGGTGATAAGAAACTCTTT. Translating gives CATVRGDKKLF.

This clone was counted only a few times. The sample carries other DNA sequences with the same CDR3. V is TRGV9 and J is TRGJ1 or TRGJ2. Per germline, CDR1 GITISATS and CDR2 ISYDGTV (reference sequence). The CDR3 covers 13 residues. V gave up 3 bases and J gave up 3 bases; unmatched junction bases: 5. DNA for the CDR3: TGTGCCTTGTGGGAGCTCCCTTATTATAAGAAACTCTTT. This codes for CALWELPYYKKLF.

The chain has TRGV9 and TRGJ1 or TRGJ2. This CDR3 is built from 11 residues. V lost 3 bases to trimming and J lost 12 bases; unmatched junction nucleotides: 8. The germline V gene has CDR1 GITISATS and CDR2 ISYDGTV (reference sequence). The DNA of the CDR3 is TGTGCCTTGTGGGAGTTGGCTATGAAACTCTTT. Protein product: CALWELAMKLF.

This clone was recorded a few times. This chain joins TRGV3 and TRGJ1 or TRGJ2. The CDR3 contains 16 residues. Germline V gene sequence: CDR1 VTNTFY, CDR2 YDVSTARD (reference sequence). V gave up 0 bases and J gave up 3 bases; unmatched junction bases: 11. The CDR3 reads CATWDRLDAIYYKKLF. CDR3 DNA sequence: TGTGCCACCTGGGACAGGCTGGACGCCATTTATTATAAGAAACTCTTT.

V usage is TRGV9 and J usage is TRGJ1 or TRGJ2. This CDR3 contains 14 residues. From germline, CDR1 is GITISATS and CDR2 ISYDGTV (reference sequence). Trimming removed 0 bases from V and 7 bases from J; junction bases left unmatched: 9. The CDR3 is CALWEVYGYYKKLF. CDR3 DNA: TGTGCCTTGTGGGAGGTGTACGGTTACTATAAGAAACTCTTT.

Concerning this clone itself: Other DNA sequences from this sample encode an identical CDR3 as well. The chain links TRGV3 to TRGJP2. Germline CDR1 is VTNTFY and CDR2 is YDVSTARD (reference sequence). The trim removed 5 bases at V and 0 bases at J, leaving 3 bases unmatched. CDR3 length: 14 amino acids. CDR3 DNA: TGTGCCACCTGGGGTTATAGTAGTGATTGGATCAAGACGTTT. Its translation: CATWGYSSDWIKTF.

In its sample, this clone was seen a few times. V usage is TRGV8 and J usage is TRGJ1 or TRGJ2. The CDR3 extends over 15 amino acids. Per the germline V gene, CDR1 is VENAVY and CDR2 is YDSYNSRV. The J segment lost 0 bases and the V segment lost 6 bases, leaving 11 bases of the junction unmatched. This chain's CDR3 is CATWIEVMNYYKKLF. The CDR3 DNA reads TGTGCCACCTGGATCGAAGTAATGAATTATTATAAGAAACTCTTT.

On this clone itself: Other DNA sequences within the sample encode an identical CDR3. The chain couples TRGV9 to TRGJP. The CDR3 length is 16 residues. Looked up from germline, CDR1 is GITISATS and CDR2 is ISYDGTV (reference sequence). With 1 base clipped from V and 7 bases from J, the junction kept 4 bases outside the gene matches. CDR3 nucleotide sequence: TGTGCCTTGTGGGAGGTTCGGGAGTTGGGCAAAAAAATCAAGGTATTT. This codes for CALWEVRELGKKIKVF.

This clone came up a few times. This sequence may be a read error, since a much larger clone differs from it by one base. The sample contains more than one DNA sequence encoding this CDR3. The chain combines TRGV9 with TRGJ1 or TRGJ2. The CDR3 runs 13 residues. Germline V gene sequence: CDR1 GITISATS, CDR2 ISYDGTV (reference sequence). CDR3 sequence (DNA): TGTGCTTTGTGGGAGGTGCTTTATTATAAGAAACTCTTT. This sequence encodes CALWEVLYYKKLF.

This clone showed up just a few times. The rearrangement links TRGV8 to TRGJ1 or TRGJ2. This CDR3 is built from 12 residues. Germline CDR1 and CDR2: VENAVY and YDSYNSRV. V shed 2 bases, J shed 9 bases, and the junction held 7 bases outside the gene matches. CDR3 DNA sequence: TGTGCCACCTGGGATATTTCTGTTAAGAAACTCTTT. Encoded protein: CATWDISVKKLF.

This clone turned up a few times. The same CDR3 arises from other DNA sequences in this sample as well. V and J are TRGV8 and TRGJ1 or TRGJ2. After removal of 2 bases from V and 5 bases from J, the junction contained 3 bases not matched to a gene. The V gene's germline CDR1 is VENAVY and CDR2 YDSYNSRV. The CDR3 has 12 amino acids. The CDR3 sequence is CATWDIHYKKLF. The CDR3 nucleotides read TGTGCCACCTGGGATATCCATTATAAGAAACTCTTT.

This clone came up a few times. The chain links TRGV3 to TRGJ1 or TRGJ2. CDR1 and CDR2 (germline): VTNTFY, YDVSTARD (reference sequence). This CDR3 region has 13 residues. V shed 6 bases and J 4 bases; nucleotides not matched to a gene: 9. CDR3 region: CATWPGVYYKKLF. CDR3 bases: TGTGCCACCTGGCCGGGGGTATATTATAAGAAACTCTTT.

This clone was seen more than once but under ten times. The V call is TRGV3, the J call TRGJ1 or TRGJ2. CDR1 is VTNTFY and CDR2 is YDVSTARD in the germline V gene (reference sequence). This CDR3 spans 11 amino acids. The V gene end was trimmed by 0 bases and the J gene end by 13 bases; junction bases not matched to a gene: 6. This CDR3 reads CATWDRQGKLF. CDR3 nucleotides: TGTGCCACCTGGGACAGGCAGGGAAAACTCTTT.

This clone was counted a few times. V and J are TRGV2 and TRGJ1 or TRGJ2. Trimming cost V 2 bases and J 12 bases; bases outside gene matches: 13. The CDR3 contains 13 residues. Looked up from germline, CDR1 is EGSNGY and CDR2 is YDSYNSKV. CDR3 protein: CATWDAGRGVKLF. Written as DNA, the CDR3 is TGTGCCACCTGGGACGCAGGGAGGGGGGTGAAACTCTTT.

This clone has only a few counts. The V and J genes are TRGV2 and TRGJP2. The CDR3 has 15 residues. J was trimmed by 7 bases and V by 1 base; bases with no gene match: 9. Germline CDR1 and CDR2: EGSNGY and YDSYNSKV. CDR3 loop: CATWDGFRNDWIKTF. The CDR3 bases are TGTGCCACCTGGGACGGCTTTCGAAATGATTGGATCAAGACGTTT.

A remark on this clone: Within the sample, other DNA sequences also encode this same CDR3. V usage is TRGV4 and J usage is TRGJ1 or TRGJ2. V lost 1 base to trimming and J lost 7 bases; unmatched junction nucleotides: 10. This CDR3 comprises 14 residues. CDR1 EGSTGY and CDR2 YDSYTSSV come from the germline V gene. CDR3 bases: TGTGCCACCTGGGATGGCCTTGAGGGGTATAAGAAACTCTTT. This sequence encodes CATWDGLEGYKKLF.

The chain couples TRGV9 to TRGJP. The V gene's germline CDR1 is GITISATS and CDR2 ISYDGTV (reference sequence). This CDR3 is built from 16 residues. Losses at the gene ends were 3 bases for V and 7 bases for J; bases not matched to a gene: 6. The CDR3 nucleotides read TGTGCCTTGTGGGAGTTCCGGGAGTTGGGCAAAAAAATCAAGGTATTT. Translation gives CALWEFRELGKKIKVF.

This clone was observed a few times. The V call is TRGV9, the J call TRGJ1 or TRGJ2. The CDR3 runs 15 residues. CDR1 is GITISATS, CDR2 ISYDGTV, per germline (reference sequence). The J segment lost 12 bases and the V segment lost 0 bases, leaving 17 bases of the junction unmatched. This CDR3 reads CALWEVHTVNPRKLF. In nucleotides, the CDR3 is TGTGCCTTGTGGGAGGTGCATACAGTTAACCCGCGGAAACTCTTT.

This chain uses TRGV2 with TRGJ1 or TRGJ2. CDR1 EGSNGY and CDR2 YDSYNSKV come from the germline V gene. V trimming: 0 bases; J trimming: 5 bases; junction bases outside the gene matches: 7. The CDR3 runs to 14 residues. The CDR3 DNA follows: TGTGCCACCTGGGACGGGCCGTTTCATTATAAGAAACTCTTT. Its protein product is CATWDGPFHYKKLF.

The chain uses TRGV9 and TRGJ1 or TRGJ2. The junction had 5 bases not matched to a gene; V was cut back by 10 bases and J by 2 bases. The germline V gene encodes CDR1 GITISATS and CDR2 ISYDGTV (reference sequence). This CDR3 region has 11 residues. CDR3 in amino acids: CAFRDYYKKLF. CDR3 DNA: TGTGCCTTCCGGGATTATTATAAGAAACTCTTT.

In this sample, this clone turned up a few times. The junction departs from the called germline gene at one end, perhaps through a read error. The genes are TRGV2 and TRGJ1 or TRGJ2. The CDR3 length is 15 residues. Germline CDR1 is EGSNGY and CDR2 is YDSYNSKV. The CDR3 region is CATLDGPGNYYKKLF. Here the CDR3 DNA reads TGTGCCACCTTGGACGGGCCCGGGAATTATTATAAGAAACTCTTT.

J is TRGJ1 or TRGJ2 and V is TRGV2. After removal of 1 base from V and 7 bases from J, the junction contained 13 bases not matched to a gene. Germline V gene sequence: CDR1 EGSNGY, CDR2 YDSYNSKV. This CDR3 comprises 15 residues. The CDR3 sequence is CATWDGPPLRYKKLF. The CDR3 DNA sequence: TGTGCCACCTGGGACGGACCTCCCCTCCGGTATAAGAAACTCTTT.

This rearrangement joins TRGV5 to TRGJ1 or TRGJ2. The J segment lost 9 bases and the V segment lost 3 bases, leaving 14 bases of the junction unmatched. This CDR3 is 14 amino acids long. The germline gives CDR1 VINAFY, CDR2 YDVSNSKD. The CDR3 sequence is CATWDGPEGVKKLF. The CDR3 nucleotides are TGTGCCACCTGGGACGGGCCGGAGGGCGTTAAGAAACTCTTT.

This clone was picked up a small number of times. The chain employs TRGV9 and TRGJ1 or TRGJ2. The CDR3 consists of 12 residues. From germline, CDR1 is GITISATS and CDR2 ISYDGTV (reference sequence). The trim removed 7 bases at V and 1 base at J, leaving 4 bases unmatched. In DNA form, the CDR3 reads TGTGCCTTGTGCCATAATTATTATAAGAAACTCTTT. Translation: CALCHNYYKKLF.

This clone was counted a few times. The gene calls are TRGV3 and TRGJ1 or TRGJ2. CDR3 size: 15 residues. V trimming: 0 bases; J trimming: 2 bases; junction bases outside the gene matches: 7. Germline assignment: CDR1 VTNTFY and CDR2 YDVSTARD (reference sequence). CDR3 amino acids: CATWDRTQYYYKKLF. In DNA form, the CDR3 reads TGTGCCACCTGGGACAGGACGCAGTATTATTATAAGAAACTCTTT.

As for this clone: The sample has other DNA sequences that encode this CDR3 too. This chain links TRGV9 with TRGJ1 or TRGJ2. Germline V gene lookup returns CDR1 GITISATS and CDR2 ISYDGTV (reference sequence). CDR3 length: 13 residues. The V gene end was trimmed by 2 bases and the J gene end by 3 bases; junction bases not matched to a gene: 4. The CDR3 coding sequence is TGTGCCTTGTGGGAGGGACTTTATTATAAGAAACTCTTT. As protein: CALWEGLYYKKLF.

The chain has TRGV8 and TRGJP2. The junction had 6 bases not matched to a gene; V was cut back by 2 bases and J by 3 bases. Germline V lookup: CDR1 VENAVY, CDR2 YDSYNSRV. CDR3 length equals 15 residues. CDR3 region: CATWDKRGSDWIKTF. CDR3 sequence (DNA): TGTGCCACCTGGGATAAACGTGGTAGTGATTGGATCAAGACGTTT.